The T cell receptor (beta chain) described here comes from a study of cytomegalovirus exposure and HLA in healthy donors. Amplification used 60 Vbeta primers and 13 Jbeta primers. The repertoire was sequenced with immunoSEQ multiplex PCR; TCRdb's copy has only in-frame clones and lacks some. The sample lists more than 90,000 clones; around 80% were seen once. At collection, donors were nominally healthy, but unrecorded immune exposures were probable. V was clipped by 7 bases and J by 0 bases, with 12 bases between them. CDR1 is SQVTM, CDR2 ANQGSEA, per germline. This CDR3 has 13 amino acids. This sequence originates from a human donor in good health. The source material was PBMCs. V is TRBV29-1 and J is TRBJ1-1; a weak D match, TRBD1 (6 bases). CDR3 amino acids: CSAIQGLNTEAFF. The CDR3 DNA is TGCAGCGCGATACAGGGATTGAACACTGAAGCTTTCTTT.